This is a list of T cell receptor beta chains from one sample in a study of OX40 agonist ivuxolimab in advanced cancers. Measured with immunoSEQ multiplex PCR; TCRdb has only the in-frame clones, and not every one. The sample has about 130,000 clones, around 93% seen once. This material consisted of CD4+ or CD8+ T cells sorted from blood, taken in a trial of the OX40 agonist ivuxolimab. The receptor set was obtained from an adult with an advanced solid tumor such as melanoma, head and neck, liver or kidney cancer. The CDR3 runs from the conserved cysteine through the conserved F or W. Fields, in order: clone size, V gene, D gene, J gene, CDR3 DNA, CDR3 protein. The D gene is left open where the match is weak. Clone sizes are given selectively: once, few, many, or a class where the clone is expanded.

clone size: NA; V gene: TRBV19; D gene: NA; J gene: TRBJ1-4; CDR3 DNA: TGTGCCAGTAGTATAGATCTATACTCCCCGGTAAAAGAAAAACTGTTTTTT; CDR3 protein: CASSIDLYSPVKEKLFF
clone size: NA; V gene: TRBV7-6; D gene: TRBD1; J gene: TRBJ1-1; CDR3 DNA: TGTGCCAGCAGCTTAGAGGGGACAGTGAACACTGAAGCTTTCTTT; CDR3 protein: CASSLEGTVNTEAFF
clone size: NA; V gene: TRBV5-1; D gene: TRBD2; J gene: TRBJ2-1; CDR3 DNA: TGCGCCAGCTTTTTAGGAGCGGGAGCTTACAATGAGCAGTTCTTC; CDR3 protein: CASFLGAGAYNEQFF
clone size: NA; V gene: TRBV7-9; D gene: NA; J gene: TRBJ1-1; CDR3 DNA: TGTGCCAGCAGCTTAGGTGGGGCGCCAGAAGCTTTCTTT; CDR3 protein: CASSLGGAPEAFF
clone size: NA; V gene: TRBV7-8; D gene: NA; J gene: TRBJ2-1; CDR3 DNA: TGTGCCAGCAGCCAAAGACACTATGAGCAGTTCTTC; CDR3 protein: CASSQRHYEQFF
clone size: NA; V gene: TRBV15; D gene: NA; J gene: TRBJ1-4; CDR3 DNA: TGTGCCACCGTCAATCGACCTTTATCTTGGGGACCCCCTGAAAAACTGTTTTTT; CDR3 protein: CATVNRPLSWGPPEKLFF
clone size: once; V gene: TRBV5-1; D gene: NA; J gene: TRBJ2-7; CDR3 DNA: TGCGCCAGCAGCCCCGGGACGGCTTCCTACGAGCAGTACTTC; CDR3 protein: CASSPGTASYEQYF
clone size: NA; V gene: TRBV30; D gene: NA; J gene: TRBJ1-5; CDR3 DNA: TGTGCCTGGAGTGTACGGATGATAGACCCTCAGCCCCAGCATTTT; CDR3 protein: CAWSVRMIDPQPQHF
clone size: NA; V gene: TRBV29-1; D gene: NA; J gene: TRBJ2-7; CDR3 DNA: TGCAGCGTTGTTGGCGGAGCCTACGAGCAGTACTTC; CDR3 protein: CSVVGGAYEQYF
clone size: NA; V gene: TRBV6-5; D gene: NA; J gene: TRBJ1-2; CDR3 DNA: TGTGCCAGCAGTTACCGGGCGAACTATGGCTACACCTTC; CDR3 protein: CASSYRANYGYTF
clone size: NA; V gene: TRBV28; D gene: NA; J gene: TRBJ1-5; CDR3 DNA: TGTGCCAGCAGTTTAACGGGGTCCGCCAATCAGCCCCAGCATTTT; CDR3 protein: CASSLTGSANQPQHF